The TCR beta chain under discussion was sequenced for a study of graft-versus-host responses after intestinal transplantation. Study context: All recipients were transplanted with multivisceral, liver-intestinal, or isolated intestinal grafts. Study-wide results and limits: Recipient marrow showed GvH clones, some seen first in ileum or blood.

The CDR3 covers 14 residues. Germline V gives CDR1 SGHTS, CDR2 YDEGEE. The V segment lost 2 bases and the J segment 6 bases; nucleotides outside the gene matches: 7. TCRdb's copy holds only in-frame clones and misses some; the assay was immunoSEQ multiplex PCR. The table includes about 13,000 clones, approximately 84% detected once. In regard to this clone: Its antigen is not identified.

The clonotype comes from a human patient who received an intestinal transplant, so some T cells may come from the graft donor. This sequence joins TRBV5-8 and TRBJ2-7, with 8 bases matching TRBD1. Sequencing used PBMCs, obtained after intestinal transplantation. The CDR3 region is CASSFGQGASEQYF. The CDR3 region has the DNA TGTGCCAGCAGCTTCGGGCAGGGGGCGTCCGAGCAGTACTTC.